These 4 T cell receptor beta chains came from one sample sequenced in a study of T cell responses to AZD1222 COVID-19 vaccine. TCRdb keeps only in-frame clones here, not all; method: immunoSEQ multiplex PCR. Altogether 150,000 to 200,000 clones are present, 94% being singletons, with the ten largest covering under 6%. This sample comprised peripheral blood, obtained 28 days after the second AZD1222 dose. The source is an adult who received the AZD1222 COVID-19 vaccine.

The chain combines TRBV28 with TRBJ1-2; D not certain. From germline, CDR1 is MDHEN and CDR2 SYDVKM. The V gene lost 1 base and the J gene lost 0 bases, with 12 bases spanning the gap. CDR3 length: 16 amino acids. CDR3 in amino acids: CASSLSPFLANYGYTF. CDR3 DNA: TGTGCCAGCAGTTTATCTCCATTTCTAGCTAACTATGGCTACACCTTC.

The gene calls are TRBV9 and TRBJ2-6, with D unresolved. The germline CDR1 and CDR2 sequences are SGDLS and YYNGEE. The CDR3 runs 15 residues. The ends were cut back, 0 bases at V and 0 bases at J, with 4 bases in the middle. CDR3 residues: CASSVVDSGANVLTF. DNA for the CDR3: TGTGCCAGCAGCGTAGTGGACTCTGGGGCCAACGTCCTGACTTTC.

The chain is built from TRBV27 and TRBJ2-3; D is possibly TRBD1 (6 bases). V was trimmed by 11 bases and J by 0 bases, leaving 12 bases between them. The CDR3 covers 13 residues. CDR1 is MNHEY and CDR2 is SMNVEV in the germline V gene (reference sequence). The DNA of the CDR3 is TGTGCCTCCCACAGGGTAAGCACAGATACGCAGTATTTT. Translation gives CASHRVSTDTQYF.

CDR3 amino acids: CASSLGTGEKLFF. The CDR3 DNA reads as TGTGCCAGCAGTTTAGGGACAGGTGAAAAACTGTTTTTT. The chain links TRBV12-3 or TRBV12-4 to TRBJ1-4; 7 nucleotides match TRBD1. This CDR3 region has 13 residues. V trimming: 1 base; J trimming: 7 bases; junction bases outside the gene matches: 0.